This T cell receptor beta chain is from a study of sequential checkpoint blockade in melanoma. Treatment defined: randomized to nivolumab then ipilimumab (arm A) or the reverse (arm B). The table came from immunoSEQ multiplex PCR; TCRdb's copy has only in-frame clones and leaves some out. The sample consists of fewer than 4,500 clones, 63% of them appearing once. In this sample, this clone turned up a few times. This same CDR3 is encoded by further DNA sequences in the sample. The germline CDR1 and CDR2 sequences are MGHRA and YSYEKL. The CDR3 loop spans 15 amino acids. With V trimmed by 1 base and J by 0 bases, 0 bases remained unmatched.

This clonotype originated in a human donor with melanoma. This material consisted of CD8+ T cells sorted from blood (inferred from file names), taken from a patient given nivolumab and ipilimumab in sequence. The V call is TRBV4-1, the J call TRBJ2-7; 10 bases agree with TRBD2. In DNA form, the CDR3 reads TGCGCCAGCAGCCAAGCTAGCGGGAGCTCCTACGAGCAGTACTTC. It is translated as CASSQASGSSYEQYF.